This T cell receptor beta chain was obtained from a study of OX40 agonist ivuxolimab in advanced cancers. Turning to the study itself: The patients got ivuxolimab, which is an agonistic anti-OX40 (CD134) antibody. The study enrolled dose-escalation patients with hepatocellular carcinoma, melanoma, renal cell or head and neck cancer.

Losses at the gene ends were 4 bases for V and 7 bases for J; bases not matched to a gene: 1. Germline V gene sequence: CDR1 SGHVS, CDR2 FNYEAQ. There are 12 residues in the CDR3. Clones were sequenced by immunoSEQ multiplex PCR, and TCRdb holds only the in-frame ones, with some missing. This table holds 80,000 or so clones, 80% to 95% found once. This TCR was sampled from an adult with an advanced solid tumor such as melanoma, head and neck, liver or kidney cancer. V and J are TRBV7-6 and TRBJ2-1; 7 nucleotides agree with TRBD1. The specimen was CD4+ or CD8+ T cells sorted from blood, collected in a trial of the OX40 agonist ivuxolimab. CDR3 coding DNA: TGTGCCAGCAGCTCAGGGGGAAATGAGCAGTTCTTC. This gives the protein CASSSGGNEQFF.